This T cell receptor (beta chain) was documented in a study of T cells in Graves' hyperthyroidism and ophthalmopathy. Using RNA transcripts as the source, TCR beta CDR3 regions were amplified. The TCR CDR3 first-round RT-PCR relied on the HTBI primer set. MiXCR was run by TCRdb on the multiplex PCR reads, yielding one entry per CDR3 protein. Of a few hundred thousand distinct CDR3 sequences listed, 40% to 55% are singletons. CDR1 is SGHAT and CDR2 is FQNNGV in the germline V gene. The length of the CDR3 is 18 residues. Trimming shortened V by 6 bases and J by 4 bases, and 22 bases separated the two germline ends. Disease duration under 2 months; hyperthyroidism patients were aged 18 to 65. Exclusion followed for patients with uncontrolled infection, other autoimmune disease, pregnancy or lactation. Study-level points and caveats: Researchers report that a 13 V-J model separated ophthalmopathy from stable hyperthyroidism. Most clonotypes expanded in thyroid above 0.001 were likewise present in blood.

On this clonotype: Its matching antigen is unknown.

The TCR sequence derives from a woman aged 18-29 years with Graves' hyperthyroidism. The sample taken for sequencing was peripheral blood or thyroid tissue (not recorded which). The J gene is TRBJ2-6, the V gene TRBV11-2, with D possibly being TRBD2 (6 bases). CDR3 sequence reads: CASSYSGDGVRGANVLTF. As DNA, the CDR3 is TGTGCCAGCAGTTATAGCGGAGACGGGGTTCGAGGGGCCAACGTCCTGACTTTC.